One sample yielded the 5 T cell receptor beta chains listed below, sequenced in a study of radiation and T cells in renal cell carcinoma. Stated time point: blood 2 weeks post-SBRT. Treatment of the sample: 15 Gy SBRT to primary tumor, nephrectomy 4 weeks later. Only in-frame clones appear in the TCRdb table, and some are missing; sequencing was by immunoSEQ multiplex PCR. Among more than 75,000 clones listed, 65% to 90% were seen once. The sample consisted of blood, taken from a patient whose treatment included radiotherapy and nephrectomy. The source of these receptors is a woman aged 45-60 years with renal cell carcinoma.

This rearrangement joins TRBV2 to TRBJ1-1; D uncertain. V shed 7 bases and J shed 5 bases, with 17 bases lying between them. Germline V gene sequence: CDR1 SNHLY, CDR2 FYNNEI. This CDR3 is built from 14 residues. The CDR3 nucleotides are TGTGCCAGCACTTTCAATCTGGTGGAAACTGAAGCTTTCTTT. It yields the protein CASTFNLVETEAFF.

This clone is a singleton in its sample. The J gene is TRBJ1-1, the V gene TRBV18; 7 bases map to TRBD1. Germline values: CDR1 KGHSH, CDR2 LQKENI. V lost 3 bases and J lost 6; bases outside the gene matches: 7. The CDR3 covers 14 residues. This chain's CDR3 is CASSPFDRVSEAFF. The CDR3, as DNA: TGTGCCAGCTCACCCTTCGACAGGGTATCTGAAGCTTTCTTT.

The chain recombines TRBV28 with TRBJ1-2; D is unclear. The CDR3 is made up of 15 amino acids. Germline CDR1 is MDHEN and CDR2 is SYDVKM. V lost 5 bases and J 1 base, leaving 14 bases between the germline ends. The CDR3 bases are TGTGCCAGCAGTGTTATGCACCCAGATAACTATGGCTACACCTTC. It encodes CASSVMHPDNYGYTF.

The V gene is TRBV5-1, the J gene TRBJ2-1, with 7 positions matching TRBD1. V shed 0 bases and J 14 bases; nucleotides not matched to a gene: 8. The CDR3 sequence is 13 residues long. Germline V CDR1 and CDR2: SGHRS, YFSETQ. The CDR3 DNA is TGCGCCAGCAGCTTGGACGAGGGGGCTAGCAAGTTCTTC. Its translation is CASSLDEGASKFF. The entire variable domain, with the rest obtained from reference TRBV5-1 and TRBJ2-1, is as follows: KAGVTQTPRYLIKTRGQQVTLSCSPISGHRSVSWYQQTPGQGLQFLFEYFSETQRNKGNFPGRFSGRQFSNSRSEMNVSTLELGDSALYLCASSLDEGASKFFGPGTRLTVL.

The chain has TRBV2 and TRBJ2-6; TRBD2 aligns across 7 bases. CDR1 and CDR2 (germline): SNHLY, FYNNEI. The CDR3 totals 18 residues. V was pared by 7 bases and J by 1 base, with 13 bases of the junction left unmatched. The CDR3 here is CASIIGEGSGSGANVLTF. The CDR3 DNA follows: TGTGCCAGCATCATTGGGGAGGGGAGTGGGTCTGGGGCCAACGTCCTGACTTTC.